A single sample gave rise to the 20 T cell receptor beta chains below, sequenced in a study of OX40 agonist ivuxolimab in advanced cancers. Libraries were prepared through the immunoSEQ multiplex PCR assay. TCRdb took this table from immuneACCESS and kept in-frame rearrangements with V and J called. Such tables lack part of the clones; where checked against another copy, unresolved V genes explain under half of the gap, and the rest is unexplained. Across this sample there are around 150,000 clones, with about nine tenths seen only once. The ten largest clones represent around 1% of the sample. The input for sequencing was CD4+ or CD8+ T cells sorted from blood, taken in a trial of the OX40 agonist ivuxolimab. The receptors were gathered from an adult with an advanced solid tumor such as melanoma, head and neck, liver or kidney cancer.

The chain couples TRBV30 to TRBJ1-4, with D perhaps TRBD1 (5 bases). The germline gives CDR1 GTSNPN, CDR2 SVGIG (reference sequence). This CDR3 spans 13 amino acids. V lost 5 bases and J lost 7, with 14 bases in between. DNA of the CDR3: TGTGCCTGGTCGGGGGGGGTCAGTGAAAAACTGTTTTTT. As protein: CAWSGGVSEKLFF. Combining the CDR3 with reference TRBV30 and TRBJ1-4 gives the whole variable domain SQTIHQWPATLVQPVGSPLSLECTVEGTSNPNLYWYRQAAGRGLQLLFYSVGIGQISSEVPQNLSASRPQDRQFILSSKKLLLSDSGFYLCAWSGGVSEKLFFGSGTQLSVL.

This sequence joins TRBV13 and TRBJ1-5; TRBD1 matches 8 bases. Germline CDR1 is PRHDT and CDR2 is FYEKMQ (reference sequence). Germline trimming cut 3 bases from V and 9 bases from J; bases unmatched to any gene: 7. The CDR3 is made up of 14 amino acids. The CDR3, as DNA: TGTGCCAGCAGCTTGGGACAGGCAGCGGCGCCCCAGCATTTT. Protein sequence: CASSLGQAAAPQHF.

The V call is TRBV12-5, the J call TRBJ2-1, with a possible D match to TRBD2 (6 bases). Germline V gene sequence: CDR1 LGHNT, CDR2 FRNRAP. Deletions cut 3 bases from V and 0 bases from J, with 18 bases between. This CDR3 spans 18 amino acids. DNA of the CDR3: TGTGCTAGTGGTTTTAACCTCGGAAACGGGGGCTCCTACAATGAGCAGTTCTTC. Its protein is CASGFNLGNGGSYNEQFF.

The gene calls are TRBV18 and TRBJ1-1, with 8 bases matching TRBD1. This CDR3 spans 14 amino acids. Losses at the gene ends were 5 bases for V and 4 bases for J; bases not matched to a gene: 6. Germline CDR1 and CDR2: KGHSH and LQKENI. CDR3 amino acids: CASSDRGDGTEAFF. DNA for the CDR3: TGTGCCAGCTCAGACAGGGGCGATGGCACTGAAGCTTTCTTT.

This clone appeared once. CDR3 nucleotide sequence: TGTGCCAGCAGTTTATCCGGCAGGGGGGATCTTAGCGAGCAGTACTTC. Its translation: CASSLSGRGDLSEQYF. This rearrangement joins TRBV27 to TRBJ2-7; tentatively, D is TRBD1 (7 bases). The CDR3 runs to 16 residues. Trimming left V 0 bases short and J 6 bases short, with 18 bases between. In germline, CDR1 is MNHEY, CDR2 SMNVEV (reference sequence).

This clone was observed a handful of times. The chain is built from TRBV19 and TRBJ1-5; TRBD1 aligns across 7 bases. With V trimmed by 4 bases and J by 2 bases, 8 bases remained unmatched. This CDR3 spans 16 amino acids. Germline V CDR1 and CDR2: LNHDA, SQIVND (reference sequence). The CDR3, as DNA: TGTGCCAGTAGTACAACAGGGGAAATGGGCAATCAGCCCCAGCATTTT. Amino acids: CASSTTGEMGNQPQHF.

CDR3: CASSGSLQAPYNGYTF. CDR3 bases: TGTGCCAGCAGTGGATCCCTCCAGGCGCCTTATAATGGCTACACCTTC. The V call is TRBV28, the J call TRBJ1-2; D unresolved. The germline V and J ends were trimmed by 5 bases and 6 bases, with 22 bases remaining between them. Germline V lookup: CDR1 MDHEN, CDR2 SYDVKM. CDR3 length: 16 residues.

The rearrangement joins TRBV11-2 to TRBJ2-1, with TRBD1 matching over 8 bases. V was pared by 5 bases and J by 6 bases, with 3 bases of the junction left unmatched. The germline CDR1 and CDR2 sequences are SGHAT and FQNNGV. This CDR3 comprises 13 residues. The CDR3 region has the DNA TGTGCCAGCAGCCCGCAGGGGGCCAATGAGCAGTTCTTC. The encoded protein is CASSPQGANEQFF.

The sample holds one count of this clone. Other DNA sequences within the sample encode an identical CDR3. The rearrangement joins TRBV7-3 to TRBJ2-1; D gene unclear. V gave up 1 base and J gave up 3 bases, with 4 bases separating them. The CDR3 consists of 13 residues. From germline, CDR1 is SGHTA and CDR2 FQGTGA. The CDR3 coding sequence is TGTGCCAGCAGCTTAAGCCACTACAATGAGCAGTTCTTC. Translated, it gives CASSLSHYNEQFF.

The chain's CDR3 is CSVEAIGWRGYTF. CDR3 nucleotide sequence: TGCAGCGTTGAAGCGATCGGGTGGCGTGGCTACACCTTC. This rearrangement joins TRBV29-1 to TRBJ1-2; D gene unclear. Trimming cost V 1 base and J 7 bases, with 13 bases left between them. This CDR3 contains 13 residues. Germline V gene sequence: CDR1 SQVTM, CDR2 ANQGSEA.

The rearrangement joins TRBV7-2 to TRBJ1-2; 7 bases are a match to TRBD1. Trimming took 2 bases from V and 4 from J; bases not matched to a gene: 10. CDR1 is SGHTA and CDR2 is FQGNSA in the germline V gene. The CDR3 spans 16 residues. CDR3 bases: TGTGCCAGCAGCTTATGGGGACAGCCCCAGGGCTATGGCTACACCTTC. Translated: CASSLWGQPQGYGYTF.

This chain links TRBV10-3 with TRBJ1-1; D is possibly TRBD1 (6 bases). There are 15 residues in the CDR3. Trimming took off 0 bases at V and 3 bases at J, with 11 bases between the two ends. Per germline, CDR1 ENHRY and CDR2 SYGVKD. CDR3 protein: CAISESVGAYTEAFF. DNA of the CDR3: TGTGCCATCAGTGAGTCGGTGGGGGCCTACACTGAAGCTTTCTTT.

This chain links TRBV30 with TRBJ2-3; D unresolved. Deletions cut 0 bases from V and 4 bases from J, with 11 bases between. The CDR3 runs 14 residues. Germline lookup yields CDR1 GTSNPN and CDR2 SVGIG (reference sequence). As DNA, the CDR3 is TGTGCCTGGAGTGTACTCTCCGGAGCAGATACGCAGTATTTT. Translation: CAWSVLSGADTQYF.

This clone occurred once. This chain joins TRBV5-1 and TRBJ2-2; D remains ambiguous. CDR1 SGHRS and CDR2 YFSETQ come from the germline V gene. V lost 0 bases and J 2 bases, leaving 5 bases between the germline ends. The CDR3 sequence is 14 residues long. The chain's CDR3 is CASSLDRNTGELFF. The CDR3 bases are TGCGCCAGCAGCTTGGACAGAAACACCGGGGAGCTGTTTTTT.

The genes are TRBV11-2 and TRBJ2-7; D call uncertain. This CDR3 has 13 amino acids. V shed 0 bases and J shed 1 base, with 4 bases lying between them. The germline gives CDR1 SGHAT, CDR2 FQNNGV. The CDR3 sequence: CASSLDGSYEQYF. The CDR3 DNA follows: TGTGCCAGCAGCTTAGACGGGTCCTACGAGCAGTACTTC. Together with reference TRBV11-2 and TRBJ2-7, the CDR3 gives the full variable domain: EAGVAQSPRYKIIEKRQSVAFWCNPISGHATLYWYQQILGQGPKLLIQFQNNGVVDDSQLPKDRFSAERLKGVDSTLKIQPAKLEDSAVYLCASSLDGSYEQYFGPGTRLTVT.

This sequence joins TRBV28 and TRBJ1-4; D is perhaps TRBD1 (5 bases). The V gene lost 2 bases and the J gene lost 3 bases, with 10 bases spanning the gap. Germline-derived CDR1 and CDR2 are MDHEN and SYDVKM. The CDR3 contains 15 residues. The CDR3 nucleotides read TGTGCCAGCAGTTTAGGGGGGAGATCTAATGAAAAACTGTTTTTT. This encodes CASSLGGRSNEKLFF. The full variable domain, its missing parts supplied by reference TRBV28 and TRBJ1-4, is DVKVTQSSRYLVKRTGEKVFLECVQDMDHENMFWYRQDPGLGLRLIYFSYDVKMKEKGDIPEGYSVSREKKERFSLILESASTNQTSMYLCASSLGGRSNEKLFFGSGTQLSVL.

The genes are TRBV28 and TRBJ2-7; D assignment may be TRBD1 or TRBD2 (5 bases each). The CDR3 runs 16 residues. V was cut by 5 bases and J by 3 bases, with 20 bases left in between. Germline loops: CDR1 MDHEN, CDR2 SYDVKM. The CDR3 DNA sequence: TGTGCCAGCAGTCCCCCGCCGGGACCACCACTCTACGAGCAGTACTTC. Translating it yields CASSPPPGPPLYEQYF.

This chain joins TRBV5-1 and TRBJ1-2, with 8 nucleotides matching TRBD1. The CDR3 sequence is 14 residues long. The germline V gene has CDR1 SGHRS and CDR2 YFSETQ. Unmatched junction bases numbered 5, after V lost 4 bases and J lost 3 bases. CDR3 coding DNA: TGCGCCAGCAGCCCCGACAGGGGAGACTATGGCTACACCTTC. Translated: CASSPDRGDYGYTF.

V gene TRBV11-3 combines with J gene TRBJ1-1; D might be TRBD1 (5 bases). V was shortened by 2 bases and J by 1 base, with 8 bases between the two germline ends. Germline values: CDR1 SGHNT, CDR2 YENEEA. The CDR3 sequence is 14 residues long. Here the CDR3 reads CASSLTRGNTEAFF. CDR3 nucleotide sequence: TGTGCCAGCAGCTTAACTAGGGGGAACACTGAAGCTTTCTTT. Full variable domain (remainder filled in from reference TRBV11-3 and TRBJ1-1): EAGVVQSPRYKIIEKKQPVAFWCNPISGHNTLYWYLQNLGQGPELLIRYENEEAVDDSQLPKDRFSAERLKGVDSTLKIQPAELGDSAVYLCASSLTRGNTEAFFGQGTRLTVV.

The chain employs TRBV30 and TRBJ1-5; tentatively, D is TRBD1 (6 bases). V lost 3 bases, J lost 3 bases, and 12 bases lay in between. The CDR3 is 14 residues long. Germline CDR1 reads GTSNPN; CDR2 reads SVGIG (reference sequence). Here the CDR3 reads CAWRPDSYNQPQHF. The CDR3 DNA reads as TGTGCCTGGAGGCCGGACAGCTACAATCAGCCCCAGCATTTT.